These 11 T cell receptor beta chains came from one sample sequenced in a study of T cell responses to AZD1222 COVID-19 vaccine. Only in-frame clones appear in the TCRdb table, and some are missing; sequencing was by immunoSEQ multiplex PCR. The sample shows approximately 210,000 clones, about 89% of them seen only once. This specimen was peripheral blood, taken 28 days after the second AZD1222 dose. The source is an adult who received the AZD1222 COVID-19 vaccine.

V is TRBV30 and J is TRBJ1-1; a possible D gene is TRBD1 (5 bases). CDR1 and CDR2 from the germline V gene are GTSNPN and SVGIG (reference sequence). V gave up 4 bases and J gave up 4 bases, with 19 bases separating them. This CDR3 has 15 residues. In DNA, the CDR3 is TGTGCCTGGACCTTAGGGGTCGTGGGGGGCACTGAAGCTTTCTTT. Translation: CAWTLGVVGGTEAFF.

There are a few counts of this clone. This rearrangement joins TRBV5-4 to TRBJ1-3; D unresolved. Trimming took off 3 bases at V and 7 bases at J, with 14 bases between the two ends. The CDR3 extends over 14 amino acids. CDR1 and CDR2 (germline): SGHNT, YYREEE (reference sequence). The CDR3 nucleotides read TGTGCCAGCAGCTCGACCGACGATTGGAACACCATATATTTT. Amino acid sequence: CASSSTDDWNTIYF.

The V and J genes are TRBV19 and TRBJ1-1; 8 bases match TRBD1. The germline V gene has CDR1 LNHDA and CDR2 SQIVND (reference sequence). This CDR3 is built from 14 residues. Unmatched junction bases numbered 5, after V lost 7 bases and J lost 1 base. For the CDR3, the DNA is TGTGCCAGTAAGGGGACAGGATCGAACACTGAAGCTTTCTTT. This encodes CASKGTGSNTEAFF.

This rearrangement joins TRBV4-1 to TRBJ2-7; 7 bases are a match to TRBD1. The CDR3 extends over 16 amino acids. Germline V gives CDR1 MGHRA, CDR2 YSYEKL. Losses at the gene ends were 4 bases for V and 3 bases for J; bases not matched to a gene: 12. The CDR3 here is CASSLLPGQLDYEQYF. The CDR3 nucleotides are TGCGCCAGCAGCCTACTGCCGGGACAGTTAGACTACGAGCAGTACTTC.

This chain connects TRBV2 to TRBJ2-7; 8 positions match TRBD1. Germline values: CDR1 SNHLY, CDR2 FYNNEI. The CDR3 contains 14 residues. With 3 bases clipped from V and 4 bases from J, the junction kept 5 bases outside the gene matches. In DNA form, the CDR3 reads TGTGCCAGCAGTGACAGGACAGGGACTTACGAGCAGTACTTC. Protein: CASSDRTGTYEQYF.

CDR3 bases: TGTGCCAGCAGTTTAGCAGGGGGACATGAAAAACTGTTTTTT. Protein product: CASSLAGGHEKLFF. The chain combines TRBV28 with TRBJ1-4; 7 bases align to TRBD1. CDR1 MDHEN and CDR2 SYDVKM come from the germline V gene. Germline trimming cut 2 bases from V and 6 bases from J; bases unmatched to any gene: 3. CDR3 size: 14 residues.

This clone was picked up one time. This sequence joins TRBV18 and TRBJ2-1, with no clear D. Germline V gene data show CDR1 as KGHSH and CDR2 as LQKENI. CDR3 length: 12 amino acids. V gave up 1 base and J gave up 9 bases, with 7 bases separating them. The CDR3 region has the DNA TGTGCCAGCTCACCACTACGGGCTGAGCAGTTCTTC. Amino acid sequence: CASSPLRAEQFF.

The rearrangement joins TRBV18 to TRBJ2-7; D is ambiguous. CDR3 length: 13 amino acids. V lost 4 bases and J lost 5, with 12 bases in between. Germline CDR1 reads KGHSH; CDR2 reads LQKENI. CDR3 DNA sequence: TGTGCCAGCTCACTCGTTTTAATAGACGAGCAGTACTTC. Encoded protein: CASSLVLIDEQYF.

This CDR3 is CASQFLSGTDTQYF. The CDR3 nucleotides are TGTGCCAGCCAGTTTTTGAGCGGCACAGATACGCAGTATTTT. The J gene is TRBJ2-3, the V gene TRBV28, with unresolved D. Germline loops: CDR1 MDHEN, CDR2 SYDVKM. Trimming took 8 bases from V and 1 from J, leaving 13 bases between them. The CDR3 length is 14 residues.

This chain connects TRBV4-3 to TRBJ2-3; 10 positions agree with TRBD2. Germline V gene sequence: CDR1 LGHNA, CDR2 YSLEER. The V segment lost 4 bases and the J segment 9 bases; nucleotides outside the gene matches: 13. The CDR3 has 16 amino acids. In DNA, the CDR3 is TGCGCCAGCAGCCGCGGATCTAAGCGGGAGGGCGAAACGCAGTATTTT. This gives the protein CASSRGSKREGETQYF.

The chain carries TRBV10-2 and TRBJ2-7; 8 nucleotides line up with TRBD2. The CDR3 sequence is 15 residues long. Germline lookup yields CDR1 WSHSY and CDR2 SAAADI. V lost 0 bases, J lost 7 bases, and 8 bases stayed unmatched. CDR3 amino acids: CASSESPGGPKEQYF. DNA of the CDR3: TGCGCCAGCAGTGAGTCGCCGGGAGGGCCGAAAGAGCAGTACTTC.